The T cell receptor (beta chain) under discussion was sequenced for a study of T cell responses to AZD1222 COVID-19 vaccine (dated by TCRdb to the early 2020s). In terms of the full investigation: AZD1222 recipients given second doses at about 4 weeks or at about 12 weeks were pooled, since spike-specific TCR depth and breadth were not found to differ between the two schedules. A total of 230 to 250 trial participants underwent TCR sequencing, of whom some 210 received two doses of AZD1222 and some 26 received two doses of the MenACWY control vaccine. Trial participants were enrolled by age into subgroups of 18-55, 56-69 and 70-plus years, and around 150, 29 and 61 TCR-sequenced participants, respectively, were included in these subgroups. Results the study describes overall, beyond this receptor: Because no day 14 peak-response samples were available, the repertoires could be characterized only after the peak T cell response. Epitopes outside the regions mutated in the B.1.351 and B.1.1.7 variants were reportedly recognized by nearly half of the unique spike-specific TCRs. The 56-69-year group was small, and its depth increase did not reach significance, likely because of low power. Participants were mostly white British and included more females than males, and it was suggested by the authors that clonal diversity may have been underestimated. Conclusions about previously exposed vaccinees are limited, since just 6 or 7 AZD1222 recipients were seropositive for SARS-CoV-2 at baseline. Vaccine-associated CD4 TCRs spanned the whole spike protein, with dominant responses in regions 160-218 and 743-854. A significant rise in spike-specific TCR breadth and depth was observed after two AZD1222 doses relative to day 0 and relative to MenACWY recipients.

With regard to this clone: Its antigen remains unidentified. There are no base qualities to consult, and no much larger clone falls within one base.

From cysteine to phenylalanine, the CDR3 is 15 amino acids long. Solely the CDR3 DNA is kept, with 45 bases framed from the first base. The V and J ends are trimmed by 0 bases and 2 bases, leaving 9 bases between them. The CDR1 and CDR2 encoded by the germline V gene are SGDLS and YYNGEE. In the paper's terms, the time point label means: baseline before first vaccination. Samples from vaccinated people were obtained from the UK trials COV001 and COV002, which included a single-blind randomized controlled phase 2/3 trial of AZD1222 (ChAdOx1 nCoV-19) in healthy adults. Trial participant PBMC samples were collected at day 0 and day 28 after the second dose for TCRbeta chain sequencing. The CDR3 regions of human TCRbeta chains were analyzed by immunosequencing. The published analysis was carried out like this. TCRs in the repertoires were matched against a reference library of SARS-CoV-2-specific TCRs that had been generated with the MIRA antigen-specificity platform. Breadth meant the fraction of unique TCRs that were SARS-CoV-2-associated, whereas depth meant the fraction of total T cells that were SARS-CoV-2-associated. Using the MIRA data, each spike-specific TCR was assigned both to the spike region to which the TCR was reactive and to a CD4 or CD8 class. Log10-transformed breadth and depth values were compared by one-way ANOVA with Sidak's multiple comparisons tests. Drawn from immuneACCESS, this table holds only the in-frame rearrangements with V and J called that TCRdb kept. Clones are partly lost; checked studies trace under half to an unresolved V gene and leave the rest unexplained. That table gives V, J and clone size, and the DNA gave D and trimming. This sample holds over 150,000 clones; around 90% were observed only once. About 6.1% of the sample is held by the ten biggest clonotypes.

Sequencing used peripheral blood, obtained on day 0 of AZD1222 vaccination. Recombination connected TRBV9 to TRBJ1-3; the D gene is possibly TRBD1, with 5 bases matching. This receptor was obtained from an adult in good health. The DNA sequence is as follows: TGTGCCAGCAGCGTAGGGGGGACCACTGGAAACACCATATATTTT. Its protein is CASSVGGTTGNTIYF.